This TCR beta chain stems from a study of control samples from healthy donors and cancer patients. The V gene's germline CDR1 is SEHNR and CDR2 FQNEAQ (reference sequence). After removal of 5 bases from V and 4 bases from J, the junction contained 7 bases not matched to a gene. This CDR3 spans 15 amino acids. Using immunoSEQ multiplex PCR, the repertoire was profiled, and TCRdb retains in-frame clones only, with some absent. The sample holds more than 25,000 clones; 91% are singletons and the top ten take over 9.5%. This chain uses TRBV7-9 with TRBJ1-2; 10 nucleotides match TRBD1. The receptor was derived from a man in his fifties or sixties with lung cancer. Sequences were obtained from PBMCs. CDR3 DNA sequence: TGTGCCAGCAGCGCGGGACAGGGGTTACTCTATGGCTACACCTTC. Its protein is CASSAGQGLLYGYTF.